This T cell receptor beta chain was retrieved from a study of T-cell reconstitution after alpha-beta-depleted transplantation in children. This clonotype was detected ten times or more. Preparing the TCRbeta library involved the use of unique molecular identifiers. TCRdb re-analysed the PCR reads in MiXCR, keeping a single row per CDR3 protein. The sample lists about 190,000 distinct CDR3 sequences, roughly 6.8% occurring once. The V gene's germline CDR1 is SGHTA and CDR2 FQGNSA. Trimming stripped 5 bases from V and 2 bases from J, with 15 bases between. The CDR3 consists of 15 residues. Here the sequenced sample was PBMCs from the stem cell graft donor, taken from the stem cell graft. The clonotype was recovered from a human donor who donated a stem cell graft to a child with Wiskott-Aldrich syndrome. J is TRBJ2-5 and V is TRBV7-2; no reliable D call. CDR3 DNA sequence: TGTGCCAGCAGCATGGGCCCCAGTTTACAAGAGACCCAGTACTTC. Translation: CASSMGPSLQETQYF.